These 11 T cell receptor beta chains were all obtained from the same sample, sequenced in a study of T cells in Graves' hyperthyroidism and ophthalmopathy. TCR beta CDR3 region amplification was performed from RNA transcripts. The HTBI primer set served for first-round RT-PCR of the TCR CDR3. TCRdb re-derived calls from the multiplex PCR reads in MiXCR, one entry per CDR3 protein. The table has about 640,000 distinct CDR3 sequences, less than 25% seen once. The sequenced material came from blood. These receptors all stem from a man aged 30-40 years with Graves' ophthalmopathy.

This clonotype was counted a few times. The CDR3 region has the DNA TGTGCCACTCCACCGGGACAGGGCTTGGGAGATACGCAGTATTTT. Protein product: CATPPGQGLGDTQYF. The rearrangement uses TRBV2 and TRBJ2-3; 9 nucleotides match TRBD1. Trimming at V came to 10 bases and at J to 5 bases, leaving 13 bases not matched to a gene. Germline CDR1 is SNHLY and CDR2 is FYNNEI. The CDR3 is 15 amino acids.

There are a few counts of this clonotype. V is TRBV20-1 and J is TRBJ2-7; either TRBD1 or TRBD2 may fit D (6 bases each). Trimming pared 2 bases from V and 3 bases from J, leaving 17 bases between. Looked up from germline, CDR1 is DFQATT and CDR2 is SNEGSKA (reference sequence). CDR3 length equals 15 residues. The CDR3 loop reads CSARPFTGTHYEQYF. The CDR3 DNA reads as TGCAGTGCTAGACCCTTCACAGGGACTCACTACGAGCAGTACTTC.

This clonotype has a count of ten or more. This chain uses TRBV11-3 with TRBJ1-1; no reliable D call. CDR3 length equals 16 residues. V was cut by 2 bases and J by 0 bases, with 13 bases left in between. Germline loops: CDR1 SGHNT, CDR2 YENEEA. CDR3 nucleotide sequence: TGTGCCAGCAGCTTAAGGGCCACAGTGATGAACACTGAAGCTTTCTTT. Its protein product is CASSLRATVMNTEAFF.

This clonotype was recorded a few times. The CDR3 sequence is CASSFRGFEGTSDTGELFF. CDR3 nucleotide sequence: TGTGCCAGCAGCTTCCGCGGGTTTGAGGGGACTAGCGACACCGGGGAGCTGTTTTTT. The chain uses TRBV11-2 and TRBJ2-2; TRBD2 matches at 10 bases. The CDR3 runs 19 residues. CDR1 is SGHAT, CDR2 FQNNGV, per germline. The ends lost 3 bases at V and 3 bases at J; junction bases unmatched: 13.

As regards this clonotype: A read error is possible here, since a much larger clone lies one base away. The V gene is TRBV27, the J gene TRBJ2-1; D may be TRBD2 (6 bases). The J call may be in error: the DNA end matches TRBJ2-7 better. Germline V CDR1 and CDR2: MNHEY, SMNVEV (reference sequence). The CDR3 contains 15 residues. CDR3 bases: TGTGCCAGCAGTTCGACTAGTCCCTCCTACAATGAGCAGTACTTC. Its protein product is CASSSTSPSYNEQYF.

This sequence joins TRBV4-1 and TRBJ2-5, with 12 nucleotides matching TRBD2. The V gene's germline CDR1 is MGHRA and CDR2 YSYEKL. The CDR3 contains 17 residues. The V and J ends lost 1 base and 1 base, in that order; junction bases with no gene match: 4. CDR3 sequence: CASSQGLAGVGQETQYF. In nucleotides, the CDR3 is TGCGCCAGCAGCCAAGGACTAGCGGGAGTGGGCCAAGAGACCCAGTACTTC.

The V and J genes are TRBV9 and TRBJ2-5; 11 bases map to TRBD2. The germline CDR1 and CDR2 sequences are SGDLS and YYNGEE. V lost 0 bases to trimming and J lost 1 base; unmatched junction nucleotides: 8. The CDR3 spans 18 residues. The CDR3 spells CASSVGPSGRTLQETQYF. The CDR3 region has the DNA TGTGCCAGCAGCGTAGGGCCTAGCGGGAGGACACTCCAAGAGACCCAGTACTTC.

V gene TRBV3-1 combines with J gene TRBJ2-7; 12 nucleotides match TRBD2. Germline V gene data show CDR1 as LGHDT and CDR2 as YNNKEL (reference sequence). The CDR3 contains 17 residues. Germline trimming cut 3 bases from V and 4 bases from J; bases unmatched to any gene: 10. The CDR3 protein is CASSHNTGTSGLYEQYF. CDR3 nucleotide sequence: TGTGCCAGCAGCCATAACACCGGGACTAGCGGGTTGTACGAGCAGTACTTC.

This clonotype came up many times. This chain connects TRBV5-1 to TRBJ1-1; 9 nucleotides match TRBD1. Germline lookup yields CDR1 SGHRS and CDR2 YFSETQ. This CDR3 is built from 15 residues. Trimming at V came to 2 bases and at J to 4 bases, leaving 6 bases not matched to a gene. This chain's CDR3 is CASSLGDRDATEAFF. The CDR3 DNA reads TGCGCCAGCAGCTTAGGGGACAGGGACGCCACTGAAGCTTTCTTT. The complete variable domain, with remaining parts taken from reference TRBV5-1 and TRBJ1-1, reads KAGVTQTPRYLIKTRGQQVTLSCSPISGHRSVSWYQQTPGQGLQFLFEYFSETQRNKGNFPGRFSGRQFSNSRSEMNVSTLELGDSALYLCASSLGDRDATEAFFGQGTRLTVV.

In its sample, this clonotype was seen many times. The chain has TRBV11-2 and TRBJ2-7, with TRBD2 as a possible D gene (5 bases). Trimming took off 6 bases at V and 3 bases at J, with 15 bases between the two ends. This CDR3 is built from 14 residues. CDR1 is SGHAT and CDR2 is FQNNGV in the germline V gene. CDR3 DNA sequence: TGTGCCAGCAGTACACTAGGGCGGGTCTACGAGCAGTACTTC. Protein product: CASSTLGRVYEQYF.

The gene calls are TRBV5-6 and TRBJ1-5, with D perhaps TRBD1 (6 bases). V was cut by 1 base and J by 3 bases, with 14 bases left in between. CDR1 is SGHDT and CDR2 is YYEEEE in the germline V gene. The CDR3 has 16 residues. CDR3 in DNA: TGTGCCAGCAGCTTGTACGGGGGCGCCGCCAATCAGCCCCAGCATTTT. Protein sequence: CASSLYGGAANQPQHF.